The 15 T cell receptor beta chains given below trace back to one sample, sequenced in a study of graft-versus-host responses after intestinal transplantation (dated by TCRdb to 2020 to 2022). The time point label corresponds to: cells obtained before transplantation from donor or recipient. Library preparation was by the immunoSEQ multiplex PCR assay. TCRdb stores this immuneACCESS table with in-frame sequences only. Part of the clones is absent; in the studies checked, under half of the shortfall reflects unresolved V genes, and no reason is known for the rest. Across this sample there are 95,000 to 150,000 clones, with about 93% seen only once. Clones ranked in the top ten supply around 0.12% of the sample. No antigen has been identified for these receptors. Sequences were derived from unstimulated CD4+ T cells sorted from spleen or lymph node cells, sampled before intestinal transplant. The receptors come from a human donor who received an intestinal transplant.

This chain links TRBV30 with TRBJ2-7, with 10 bases identical to TRBD1. With V trimmed by 8 bases and J by 0 bases, 4 bases remained unmatched. Germline V gene data show CDR1 as GTSNPN and CDR2 as SVGIG (reference sequence). CDR3 length: 13 residues. The CDR3 loop reads CAGRDRGSYEQYF. CDR3 bases: TGTGCCGGAAGGGACAGGGGCTCCTACGAGCAGTACTTC. Drawing the rest from reference TRBV30 and TRBJ2-7, the complete variable domain is SQTIHQWPATLVQPVGSPLSLECTVEGTSNPNLYWYRQAAGRGLQLLFYSVGIGQISSEVPQNLSASRPQDRQFILSSKKLLLSDSGFYLCAGRDRGSYEQYFGPGTRLTVT.

The genes are TRBV27 and TRBJ2-7; D is ambiguous. V lost 5 bases and J 2 bases, leaving 16 bases between the germline ends. The CDR3 spans 15 residues. The germline V gene encodes CDR1 MNHEY and CDR2 SMNVEV (reference sequence). Here the CDR3 reads CASSPRGADTYEQYF. DNA of the CDR3: TGTGCCAGCAGTCCCCGCGGTGCGGATACCTACGAGCAGTACTTC.

This clone was recorded only once. The chain combines TRBV6-6 with TRBJ1-1, with D hard to call. The CDR3 totals 11 residues. Germline CDR1 MNHNY, CDR2 SVGAGI (reference sequence). The V end lost 4 bases, the J end lost 6 bases, and 6 bases lay between the germline ends. The CDR3: CASSSVAEAFF. Written as DNA, the CDR3 is TGTGCCAGCAGTTCGGTGGCTGAAGCTTTCTTT.

The V gene is TRBV28, the J gene TRBJ1-5, with 7 bases fitting TRBD1. Germline trimming cut 5 bases from V and 0 bases from J; bases unmatched to any gene: 10. This CDR3 contains 17 residues. Germline V gene sequence: CDR1 MDHEN, CDR2 SYDVKM. DNA for the CDR3: TGTGCCAGCAGTGGGTGGGGCAGGGGGGGTAGCAATCAGCCCCAGCATTTT. It encodes CASSGWGRGGSNQPQHF.

This clone occurred once. The V and J genes are TRBV11-1 and TRBJ2-1, with unresolved D. Germline lookup yields CDR1 SGHAT and CDR2 FQDESV (reference sequence). V was shortened by 5 bases and J by 2 bases, with 13 bases between the two germline ends. The CDR3 consists of 15 residues. The CDR3 nucleotides are TGTGCCAGCAGCCGTCGGGTGAGGACCTACAATGAGCAGTTCTTC. It encodes CASSRRVRTYNEQFF.

The J gene is TRBJ2-7, the V gene TRBV7-6; D is uncertain. V was shortened by 2 bases and J by 5 bases, with 10 bases between the two germline ends. Germline CDR1 is SGHVS and CDR2 is FNYEAQ. The CDR3 is made up of 13 amino acids. Here the CDR3 reads CASSLFYSDEQYF. In DNA form, the CDR3 reads TGTGCCAGCAGCTTATTCTATTCGGACGAGCAGTACTTC. The full variable domain, completed using reference TRBV7-6 and TRBJ2-7, is GAGVSQSPRYKVTKRGQDVALRCDPISGHVSLYWYRQALGQGPEFLTYFNYEAQQDKSGLPNDRFSAERPEGSISTLTIQRTEQRDSAMYRCASSLFYSDEQYFGPGTRLTVT.

The chain links TRBV28 to TRBJ2-5, with TRBD1 as a possible D gene (6 bases). CDR1 MDHEN and CDR2 SYDVKM come from the germline V gene. This CDR3 region has 13 residues. Trimming shortened V by 6 bases and J by 7 bases, and 15 bases separated the two germline ends. CDR3 DNA: TGTGCCAGCAGCCGACGCAGGGGTCGGACCCAGTACTTC. As protein: CASSRRRGRTQYF.

The chain has TRBV5-1 and TRBJ2-7; D is uncertain. This CDR3 is built from 13 residues. Germline V CDR1 and CDR2: SGHRS, YFSETQ. V shed 0 bases and J shed 4 bases, with 8 bases lying between them. The CDR3 bases are TGCGCCAGCAGCTTGGCCCCGGTGTACGAGCAGTACTTC. Translation: CASSLAPVYEQYF.

The CDR3 reads CASSQDRTNTGELFF. CDR3 bases: TGTGCCAGCAGTCAAGACAGAACGAACACCGGGGAGCTGTTTTTT. The V call is TRBV11-2, the J call TRBJ2-2, with D possibly matching TRBD1 (5 bases). CDR3 length: 15 amino acids. The germline V gene encodes CDR1 SGHAT and CDR2 FQNNGV. The V and J ends lost 6 bases and 0 bases respectively, with 11 bases between them.

The V gene is TRBV5-6, the J gene TRBJ1-5, with a tentative D call TRBD1 (5 bases). CDR1 and CDR2 (germline): SGHDT, YYEEEE. The CDR3 length is 14 residues. V was pared by 1 base and J by 3 bases, with 8 bases between. CDR3 coding DNA: TGTGCCAGCAGCTTGCAGGGCCACAATCAGCCCCAGCATTTT. Translation gives CASSLQGHNQPQHF. Supplemented by reference TRBV5-6 and TRBJ1-5, the full variable domain reads DAGVTQSPTHLIKTRGQQVTLRCSPKSGHDTVSWYQQALGQGPQFIFQYYEEEERQRGNFPDRFSGHQFPNYSSELNVNALLLGDSALYLCASSLQGHNQPQHFGDGTRLSIL.

The rearrangement joins TRBV28 to TRBJ2-7; 7 nucleotides align to TRBD1. Trimming cost V 5 bases and J 3 bases; bases outside gene matches: 7. Germline V gives CDR1 MDHEN, CDR2 SYDVKM. CDR3 length: 14 residues. The CDR3 sequence: CASSPGTVRYEQYF. For the CDR3, the DNA is TGTGCCAGCAGTCCGGGGACAGTCCGCTACGAGCAGTACTTC.

The gene calls are TRBV6-6 and TRBJ1-2; D gene uncertain. The germline V gene encodes CDR1 MNHNY and CDR2 SVGAGI (reference sequence). The CDR3 totals 14 residues. The V end was cut by 5 bases, the J end by 2 bases, with 12 bases between. The CDR3, as DNA: TGTGCCAGCAGTCGCCTCCGAGACAACTATGGCTACACCTTC. Translated: CASSRLRDNYGYTF.

In this sample, this clone turned up a few times. The chain couples TRBV7-9 to TRBJ2-5; the match to TRBD2 covers 10 bases. After removal of 5 bases from V and 2 bases from J, the junction contained 11 bases not matched to a gene. The CDR3 covers 17 residues. Germline V gene data show CDR1 as SEHNR and CDR2 as FQNEAQ (reference sequence). CDR3 DNA sequence: TGTGCCAGCAGCCCCCGAGCGCCTAGCGGGGGACAAGAGACCCAGTACTTC. This translates into CASSPRAPSGGQETQYF.

This chain connects TRBV25-1 to TRBJ2-7; no firm D call. CDR3 length: 13 amino acids. Looked up from germline, CDR1 is MGHDK and CDR2 is SYGVNS. V gave up 6 bases and J gave up 3 bases, with 12 bases separating them. CDR3 loop: CASSRLEVYEQYF. In DNA form, the CDR3 reads TGTGCCAGCAGCCGGCTGGAAGTCTACGAGCAGTACTTC.

The chain combines TRBV19 with TRBJ1-5, with 7 positions matching TRBD1. The CDR3 length is 18 residues. V dropped 6 bases and J dropped 0; count of bases not matched to a gene: 14. Germline assignment: CDR1 LNHDA and CDR2 SQIVND (reference sequence). The CDR3 nucleotides are TGTGCCAGTAGCCCCTATGGGACAGCGCTCTATAGCAATCAGCCCCAGCATTTT. It is translated as CASSPYGTALYSNQPQHF.